Listed below are T cell receptor beta chains from one sample, sequenced in a study of post-analysis software for immune sequencing data. TCRdb analysed the PCR reads with MiXCR anew, one entry per CDR3 protein. This sample yields about 400,000 distinct CDR3 sequences, of which approximately 33% are seen a single time; 13% belongs to the top ten. The specimen was blood. Receptor source: a girl aged 10-17 years with multiple sclerosis. The CDR3 runs from the conserved cysteine through the conserved F or W. The D gene is left open where the match is weak. Size tells how often a clone was seen (once, few, many) or the class of an expanded clone, and some rows leave it out.

D gene: TRBD2
V gene: TRBV12-3/TRBV12-4
clone size: -
J gene: TRBJ2-4
CDR3 DNA: TGTGCCAGCAGTGGGAGGGAGAGTGTAAACATTCAGTACTTC
CDR3 protein: CASSGRESVNIQYF

D gene: -
V gene: TRBV3-1
clone size: -
J gene: TRBJ2-3
CDR3 DNA: TGTGCCAGCAGTGTTGCCTCTGGCACAGATACGCAGTATTTT
CDR3 protein: CASSVASGTDTQYF

D gene: -
V gene: TRBV6-2/TRBV6-3
clone size: -
J gene: TRBJ2-3
CDR3 DNA: TGTGCCAGCAGTGATCCAGATACGCAGTATTTT
CDR3 protein: CASSDPDTQYF

D gene: -
V gene: TRBV6-5
clone size: few
J gene: TRBJ2-1
CDR3 DNA: TGTGCCAGCAGTTCGAGGCAGGGTGTATTCGATGAGCAGTTCTTC
CDR3 protein: CASSSRQGVFDEQFF

D gene: -
V gene: TRBV12-3/TRBV12-4
clone size: -
J gene: TRBJ1-1
CDR3 DNA: TGTGCCAGCAGCTTTCGACAGTCGAACACTGAAGCTTTCTTT
CDR3 protein: CASSFRQSNTEAFF

D gene: TRBD2
V gene: TRBV7-9
clone size: -
J gene: TRBJ2-7
CDR3 DNA: TGTGCCAGCAGCTTATTCTACGGCGGGGGGACCTTCTACGAGCAGTACTTC
CDR3 protein: CASSLFYGGGTFYEQYF

D gene: -
V gene: TRBV5-1
clone size: -
J gene: TRBJ1-4
CDR3 DNA: TGCGCCAGCAGCTTCCCCAACGGTGGAGAAAATGAAAAACTGTTTTTT
CDR3 protein: CASSFPNGGENEKLFF

D gene: -
V gene: TRBV4-3
clone size: -
J gene: TRBJ2-6
CDR3 DNA: TGCGCCAGCAGCCAACTAGGACAGACTCACTCTGGGGCCAACGTCCTGACTTTC
CDR3 protein: CASSQLGQTHSGANVLTF

D gene: -
V gene: TRBV18
clone size: few
J gene: TRBJ2-5
CDR3 DNA: TGTGCCAGCTCACCCTTCACAGGATCAAGGTTGGCGGAGACCCAGTACTTC
CDR3 protein: CASSPFTGSRLAETQYF

D gene: TRBD1
V gene: TRBV29-1
clone size: -
J gene: TRBJ2-7
CDR3 DNA: TGCAGCGCCGGGACAGGGCGCTACGAGCAGTACTTC
CDR3 protein: CSAGTGRYEQYF

D gene: -
V gene: TRBV20-1
clone size: few
J gene: TRBJ1-3
CDR3 DNA: TGCAGTGCTAGCCAGACCCGTTTCTCTGGAAACACCATATATTTT
CDR3 protein: CSASQTRFSGNTIYF

D gene: -
V gene: TRBV11-2
clone size: -
J gene: TRBJ2-1
CDR3 DNA: TGTGCCAGCAGCTACCGGAGGCGCGGGGCATACAGTGAGCAGTTCTTC
CDR3 protein: CASSYRRRGAYSEQFF

D gene: -
V gene: TRBV7-9
clone size: -
J gene: TRBJ2-1
CDR3 DNA: TGTGCCAGCAGCTTAAGCACAGGCGGCTACAATGAGCAGTTCTTC
CDR3 protein: CASSLSTGGYNEQFF

D gene: TRBD2
V gene: TRBV9
clone size: -
J gene: TRBJ2-3
CDR3 DNA: TGTGCCAGCAGCGTGACGGGACTAGTGGGGGGCACAGATACGCAGTATTTT
CDR3 protein: CASSVTGLVGGTDTQYF

D gene: -
V gene: TRBV7-9
clone size: -
J gene: TRBJ2-5
CDR3 DNA: TGTGCCAGCAGCTTAGGCATCATGGAGTACGAGACCCAGTACTTC
CDR3 protein: CASSLGIMEYETQYF

D gene: -
V gene: TRBV7-6
clone size: few
J gene: TRBJ2-3
CDR3 DNA: TGTGCCAGCAGCTACCATCCCGAGGGAAATACGCAGTATTTT
CDR3 protein: CASSYHPEGNTQYF

D gene: TRBD2
V gene: TRBV20-1
clone size: -
J gene: TRBJ2-1
CDR3 DNA: TGCAGTGCTACTAGCGGGGGTTCCCAAAACAATGAGCAGTTCTTC
CDR3 protein: CSATSGGSQNNEQFF

D gene: -
V gene: TRBV2
clone size: few
J gene: TRBJ2-3
CDR3 DNA: TGTGCCAGCAGTGAGTTACCGCGGACAGATACGCAGTATTTT
CDR3 protein: CASSELPRTDTQYF

D gene: TRBD1
V gene: TRBV7-9
clone size: once
J gene: TRBJ1-1
CDR3 DNA: TGTGCCAGCAGCGTGCGGGACAGTCCGGGAACTGAAGCTTTCTTT
CDR3 protein: CASSVRDSPGTEAFF

D gene: TRBD1
V gene: TRBV11-2
clone size: -
J gene: TRBJ2-7
CDR3 DNA: TGTGCCAGCAGCTTAGCGGGACAGGGTATCCACGAGCAGTACTTC
CDR3 protein: CASSLAGQGIHEQYF

D gene: -
V gene: TRBV29-1
clone size: -
J gene: TRBJ2-3
CDR3 DNA: TGCAGCGTTGTCCTGGGCGTTACGCAGTATTTT
CDR3 protein: CSVVLGVTQYF

D gene: -
V gene: TRBV20-1
clone size: few
J gene: TRBJ2-5
CDR3 DNA: TGCAGTGCTAGACATTCCGGGGAATGGGAGACCCAGTACTTC
CDR3 protein: CSARHSGEWETQYF

D gene: -
V gene: TRBV28
clone size: few
J gene: TRBJ2-3
CDR3 DNA: TGTGCCAGCAGTCCCCGGGTGTGGTTCAGCACAGATACGCAGTATTTT
CDR3 protein: CASSPRVWFSTDTQYF

D gene: -
V gene: TRBV4-1
clone size: -
J gene: TRBJ2-1
CDR3 DNA: TGCGCCAGCAGCCAGGTGGGGGGGGCAGAGGAGCAGTTCTTC
CDR3 protein: CASSQVGGAEEQFF

D gene: -
V gene: TRBV6-8
clone size: few
J gene: TRBJ2-1
CDR3 DNA: TGTGCCAGCAGTCAGGAGGGGATCTTGACTAGAAATGAGCAGTTCTTC
CDR3 protein: CASSQEGILTRNEQFF

D gene: -
V gene: TRBV5-1
clone size: once
J gene: TRBJ1-2
CDR3 DNA: TGCGCCAGCAGATTGCAGACTAACTATGGCTACACCTTC
CDR3 protein: CASRLQTNYGYTF

D gene: -
V gene: TRBV20-1
clone size: many
J gene: TRBJ1-2
CDR3 DNA: TGCAGTGCTAGTTCCCAGTACAATAACTATGGCTACACCTTC
CDR3 protein: CSASSQYNNYGYTF

D gene: -
V gene: TRBV20-1
clone size: few
J gene: TRBJ2-3
CDR3 DNA: TGCAGTGCTAGAGCGGTTGGGGACCCGCAGTATTTT
CDR3 protein: CSARAVGDPQYF

D gene: TRBD1
V gene: TRBV29-1
clone size: -
J gene: TRBJ2-3
CDR3 DNA: TGCAGCGCCGAAACAGGGGGCACAGATACGCAGTATTTT
CDR3 protein: CSAETGGTDTQYF

D gene: TRBD1
V gene: TRBV2
clone size: -
J gene: TRBJ2-3
CDR3 DNA: TGTGCCAGCCGGGACAGCCCCACAGATACGCAGTATTTT
CDR3 protein: CASRDSPTDTQYF

D gene: -
V gene: TRBV29-1
clone size: few
J gene: TRBJ1-1
CDR3 DNA: TGCAGCGTTGGGGACCGGGACGGTGAAGCTTTCTTT
CDR3 protein: CSVGDRDGEAFF

D gene: -
V gene: TRBV30
clone size: -
J gene: TRBJ2-6
CDR3 DNA: TGTGCCTGGAGTGCAGTCTCTGGGGCCAACGTCCTGACTTTC
CDR3 protein: CAWSAVSGANVLTF

D gene: TRBD1
V gene: TRBV6-1
clone size: -
J gene: TRBJ2-7
CDR3 DNA: TGTGCCAGCAGCCGGACAGGAAACCATTACTACGAGCAGTACTTC
CDR3 protein: CASSRTGNHYYEQYF

D gene: -
V gene: TRBV2
clone size: -
J gene: TRBJ2-1
CDR3 DNA: TGTGCCAGCAGGGCCCGACTGACCCTAGAGGATGAGCAGTTCTTC
CDR3 protein: CASRARLTLEDEQFF

D gene: TRBD1
V gene: TRBV2
clone size: -
J gene: TRBJ1-5
CDR3 DNA: TGTGCCAGCAGTGACCCTCCGGACAGGGACAATCAGCCCCAGCATTTT
CDR3 protein: CASSDPPDRDNQPQHF

D gene: -
V gene: TRBV20-1
clone size: -
J gene: TRBJ2-5
CDR3 DNA: TGCAGTGCTAGGCCCAGGGGCCCCGAGACCCAGTACTTC
CDR3 protein: CSARPRGPETQYF

D gene: -
V gene: TRBV5-1
clone size: few
J gene: TRBJ2-1
CDR3 DNA: TGCGCCAGCAGCTTGGAGTATTTGAGGGGCTCCTACAATGAGCAGTTCTTC
CDR3 protein: CASSLEYLRGSYNEQFF

D gene: -
V gene: TRBV6-6
clone size: -
J gene: TRBJ2-7
CDR3 DNA: TGTGCCAGCAGCTTACCTAAAGGGGCTTACGAGCAGTACTTC
CDR3 protein: CASSLPKGAYEQYF

D gene: -
V gene: TRBV7-2
clone size: few
J gene: TRBJ1-5
CDR3 DNA: TGTGCCAGCAGCTTTGCGGGTCATAGCAATCAGCCCCAGCATTTT
CDR3 protein: CASSFAGHSNQPQHF

D gene: -
V gene: TRBV30
clone size: -
J gene: TRBJ2-7
CDR3 DNA: TGTGCCTGGAGTGACTACTACGAGCAGTACTTC
CDR3 protein: CAWSDYYEQYF

D gene: TRBD2
V gene: TRBV28
clone size: few
J gene: TRBJ2-1
CDR3 DNA: TGTGCCAGCAGTAAAGCGGGAGGGGGCAATGAGCAGTTCTTC
CDR3 protein: CASSKAGGGNEQFF

D gene: -
V gene: TRBV12-3/TRBV12-4
clone size: many
J gene: TRBJ1-2
CDR3 DNA: TGTGCCAGCAGTCCACAGGGTTGGGAGGGCTACACCTTC
CDR3 protein: CASSPQGWEGYTF

D gene: -
V gene: TRBV7-9
clone size: -
J gene: TRBJ1-4
CDR3 DNA: TGTGCCAGCAGCTTAGATGGTTTTACACTGTTTTTT
CDR3 protein: CASSLDGFTLFF

D gene: -
V gene: TRBV5-1
clone size: -
J gene: TRBJ2-7
CDR3 DNA: TGCGCCAGCAGCCGCCAGGGCCTCGTCTCCTACGAGCAGTACTTC
CDR3 protein: CASSRQGLVSYEQYF

D gene: -
V gene: TRBV11-3
clone size: -
J gene: TRBJ2-5
CDR3 DNA: TGTGCCAGCAGCCCAGGGGCGGTGGGAGAGACCCAGTACTTC
CDR3 protein: CASSPGAVGETQYF

D gene: TRBD1
V gene: TRBV5-3
clone size: -
J gene: TRBJ1-1
CDR3 DNA: TGTGCCAGAAGCTACAGGGGGTCACCCGCGAACACTGAAGCTTTCTTT
CDR3 protein: CARSYRGSPANTEAFF

D gene: -
V gene: TRBV7-9
clone size: -
J gene: TRBJ1-1
CDR3 DNA: TGTGCCAGCAGCTTGGGAGCGAACACTGAAGCTTTCTTT
CDR3 protein: CASSLGANTEAFF

D gene: TRBD1
V gene: TRBV29-1
clone size: few
J gene: TRBJ1-1
CDR3 DNA: TGCAGCGTTGCTAATCCCGGGACAGAGAACACTGAAGCTTTCTTT
CDR3 protein: CSVANPGTENTEAFF